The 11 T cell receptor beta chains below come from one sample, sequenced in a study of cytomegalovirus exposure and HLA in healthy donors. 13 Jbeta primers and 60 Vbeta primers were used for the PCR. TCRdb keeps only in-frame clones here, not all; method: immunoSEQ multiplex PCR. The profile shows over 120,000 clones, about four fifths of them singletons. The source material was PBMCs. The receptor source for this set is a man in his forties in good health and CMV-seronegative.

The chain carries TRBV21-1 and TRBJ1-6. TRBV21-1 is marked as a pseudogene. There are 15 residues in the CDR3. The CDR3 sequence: CASSKVRTRCSPLHF. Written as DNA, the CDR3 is TGTGCCAGCAGCAAAGTACGGACTCGCTGTTCACCCCTCCACTTT.

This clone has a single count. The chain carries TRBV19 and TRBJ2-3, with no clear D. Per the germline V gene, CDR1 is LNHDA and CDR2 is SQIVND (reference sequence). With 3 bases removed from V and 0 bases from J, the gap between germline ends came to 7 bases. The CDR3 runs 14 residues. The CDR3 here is CASSMALSTDTQYF. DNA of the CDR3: TGTGCCAGTAGTATGGCCCTTAGCACAGATACGCAGTATTTT. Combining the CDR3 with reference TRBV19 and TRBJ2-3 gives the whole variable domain DGGITQSPKYLFRKEGQNVTLSCEQNLNHDAMYWYRQDPGQGLRLIYYSQIVNDFQKGDIAEGYSVSREKKESFPLTVTSAQKNPTAFYLCASSMALSTDTQYFGPGTRLTVL.

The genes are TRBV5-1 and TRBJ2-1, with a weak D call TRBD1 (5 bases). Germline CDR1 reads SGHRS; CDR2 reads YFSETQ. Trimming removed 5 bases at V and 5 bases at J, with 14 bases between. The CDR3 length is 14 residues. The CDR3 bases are TGCGCCAGCAGAACCCAGGGATCGCACAATGAGCAGTTCTTC. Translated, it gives CASRTQGSHNEQFF.

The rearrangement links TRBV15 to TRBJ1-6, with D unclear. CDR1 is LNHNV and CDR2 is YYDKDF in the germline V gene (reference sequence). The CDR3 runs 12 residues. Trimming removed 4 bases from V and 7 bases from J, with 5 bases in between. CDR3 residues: CATSTRNSPLHF. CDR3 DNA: TGTGCCACCAGCACCCGGAATTCACCCCTCCACTTT.

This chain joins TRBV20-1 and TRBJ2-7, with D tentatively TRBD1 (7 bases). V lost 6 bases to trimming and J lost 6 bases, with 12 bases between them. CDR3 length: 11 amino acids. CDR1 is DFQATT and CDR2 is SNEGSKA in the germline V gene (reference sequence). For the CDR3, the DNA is TGCAGTGCCCGACAGGGAGGCGAGCAGTACTTC. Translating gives CSARQGGEQYF.

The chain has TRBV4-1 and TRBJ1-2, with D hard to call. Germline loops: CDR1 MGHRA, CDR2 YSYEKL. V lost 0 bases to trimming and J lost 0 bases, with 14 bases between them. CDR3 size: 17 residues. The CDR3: CASSQEGTRPPNYGYTF. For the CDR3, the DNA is TGCGCCAGCAGCCAAGAAGGTACGAGGCCCCCTAACTATGGCTACACCTTC.

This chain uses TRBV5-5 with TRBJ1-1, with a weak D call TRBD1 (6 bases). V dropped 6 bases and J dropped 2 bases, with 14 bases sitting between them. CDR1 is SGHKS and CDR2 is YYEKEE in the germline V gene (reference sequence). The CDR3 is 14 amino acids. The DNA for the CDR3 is TGTGCCAGCACCCTAAGGGGGATAAACACTGAAGCTTTCTTT. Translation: CASTLRGINTEAFF.

The DNA for the CDR3 is TGTGCCAGCAGCTTAAGGCGGGGGACCCAAGAGACCCAGTACTTC. Its protein product is CASSLRRGTQETQYF. The chain combines TRBV13 with TRBJ2-5; 7 bases are a match to TRBD2. The V gene's germline CDR1 is PRHDT and CDR2 FYEKMQ (reference sequence). This CDR3 comprises 15 residues. The J segment lost 1 base and the V segment lost 2 bases, leaving 4 bases of the junction unmatched.

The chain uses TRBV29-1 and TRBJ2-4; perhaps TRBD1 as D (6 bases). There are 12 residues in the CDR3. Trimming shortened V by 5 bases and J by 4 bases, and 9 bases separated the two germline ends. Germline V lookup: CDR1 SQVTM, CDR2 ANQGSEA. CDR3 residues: CSVKGEKNIQYF. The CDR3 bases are TGCAGCGTTAAGGGGGAGAAAAACATTCAGTACTTC.

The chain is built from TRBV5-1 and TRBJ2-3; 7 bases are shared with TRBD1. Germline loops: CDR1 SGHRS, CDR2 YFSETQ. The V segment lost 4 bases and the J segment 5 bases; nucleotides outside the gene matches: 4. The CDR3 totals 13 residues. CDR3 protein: CASSRQGEDTQYF. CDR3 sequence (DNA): TGCGCCAGCAGCCGGCAGGGGGAAGATACGCAGTATTTT.

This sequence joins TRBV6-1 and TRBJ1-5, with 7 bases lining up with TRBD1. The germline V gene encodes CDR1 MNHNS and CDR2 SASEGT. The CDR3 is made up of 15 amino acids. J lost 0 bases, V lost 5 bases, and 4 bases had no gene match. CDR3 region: CASSSTGASNQPQHF. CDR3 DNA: TGTGCCAGCAGTTCTACAGGGGCTAGCAATCAGCCCCAGCATTTT.